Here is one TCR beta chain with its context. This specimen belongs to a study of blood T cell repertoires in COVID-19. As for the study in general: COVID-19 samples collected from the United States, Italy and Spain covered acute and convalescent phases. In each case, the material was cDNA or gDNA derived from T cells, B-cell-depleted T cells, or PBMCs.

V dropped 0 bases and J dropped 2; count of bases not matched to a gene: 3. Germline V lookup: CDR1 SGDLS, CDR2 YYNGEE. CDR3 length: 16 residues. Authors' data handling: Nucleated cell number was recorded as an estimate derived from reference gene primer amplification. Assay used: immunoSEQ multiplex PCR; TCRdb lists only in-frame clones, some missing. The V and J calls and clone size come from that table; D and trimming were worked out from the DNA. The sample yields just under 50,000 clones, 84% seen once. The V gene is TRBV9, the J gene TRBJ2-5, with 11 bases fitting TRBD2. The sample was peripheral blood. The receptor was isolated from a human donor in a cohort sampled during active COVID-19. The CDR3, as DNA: TGTGCCAGCAGCGTAGGAGGGACTAGCGGTCAAGAGACCCAGTACTTC. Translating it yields CASSVGGTSGQETQYF.